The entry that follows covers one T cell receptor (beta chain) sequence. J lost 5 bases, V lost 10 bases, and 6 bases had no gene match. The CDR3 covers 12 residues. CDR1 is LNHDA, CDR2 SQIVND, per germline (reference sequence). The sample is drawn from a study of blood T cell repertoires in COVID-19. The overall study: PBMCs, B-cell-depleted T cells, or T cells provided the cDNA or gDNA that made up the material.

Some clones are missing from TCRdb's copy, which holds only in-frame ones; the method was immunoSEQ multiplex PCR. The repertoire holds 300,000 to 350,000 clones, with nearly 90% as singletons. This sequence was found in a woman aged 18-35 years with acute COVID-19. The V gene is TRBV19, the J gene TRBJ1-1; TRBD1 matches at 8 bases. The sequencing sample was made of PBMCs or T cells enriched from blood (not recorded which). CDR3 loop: CATRTGGTEAFF. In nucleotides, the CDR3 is TGTGCCACCCGAACAGGGGGAACTGAAGCTTTCTTT. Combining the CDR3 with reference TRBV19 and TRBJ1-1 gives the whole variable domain DGGITQSPKYLFRKEGQNVTLSCEQNLNHDAMYWYRQDPGQGLRLIYYSQIVNDFQKGDIAEGYSVSREKKESFPLTVTSAQKNPTAFYLCATRTGGTEAFFGQGTRLTVV.